The sequence of this T cell receptor (beta chain) was determined in a study of control samples from healthy donors and cancer patients. TCRdb's copy holds only in-frame clones and misses some; the assay was immunoSEQ multiplex PCR. The sample contains 45,000 to 65,000 clones, about nine tenths of which appear only once. This receptor was obtained from a man aged 50-60 years with head and neck cancer. Sequenced: PBMCs.

The CDR3 DNA reads as TGCAGCGTTGAGAGAGGGTGGGCCGAGACCCAGTACTTC. It translates to CSVERGWAETQYF. This chain links TRBV29-1 with TRBJ2-5, with a weak D call TRBD2 (5 bases). CDR3 length equals 13 residues. Germline CDR1 SQVTM, CDR2 ANQGSEA. Trimming left V 3 bases short and J 5 bases short, with 13 bases between.